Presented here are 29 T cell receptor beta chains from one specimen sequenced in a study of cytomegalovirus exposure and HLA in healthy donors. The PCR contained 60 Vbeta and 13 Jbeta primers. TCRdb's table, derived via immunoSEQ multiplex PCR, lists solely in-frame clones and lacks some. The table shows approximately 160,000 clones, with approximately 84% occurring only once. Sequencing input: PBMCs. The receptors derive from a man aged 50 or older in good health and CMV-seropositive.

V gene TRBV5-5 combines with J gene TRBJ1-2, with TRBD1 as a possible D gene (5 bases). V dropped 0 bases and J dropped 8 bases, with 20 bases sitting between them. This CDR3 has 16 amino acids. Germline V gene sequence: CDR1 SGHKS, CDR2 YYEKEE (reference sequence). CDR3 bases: TGTGCCAGCAGCTTGGCCATGGAAACCTCCTGGGGCGGCTACACCTTC. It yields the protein CASSLAMETSWGGYTF.

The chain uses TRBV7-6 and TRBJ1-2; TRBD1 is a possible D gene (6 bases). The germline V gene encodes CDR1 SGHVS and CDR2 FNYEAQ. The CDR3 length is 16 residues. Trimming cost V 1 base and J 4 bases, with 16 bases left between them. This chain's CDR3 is CASSLGPPRGIYGYTF. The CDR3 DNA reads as TGTGCCAGCAGCTTAGGCCCCCCCAGGGGTATCTATGGCTACACCTTC. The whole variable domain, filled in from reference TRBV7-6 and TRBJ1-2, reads GAGVSQSPRYKVTKRGQDVALRCDPISGHVSLYWYRQALGQGPEFLTYFNYEAQQDKSGLPNDRFSAERPEGSISTLTIQRTEQRDSAMYRCASSLGPPRGIYGYTFGSGTRLTVV.

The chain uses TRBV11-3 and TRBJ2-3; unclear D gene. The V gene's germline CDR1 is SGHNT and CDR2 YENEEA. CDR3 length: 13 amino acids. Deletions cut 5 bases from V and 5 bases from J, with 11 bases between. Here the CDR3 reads CASSPPGQDTQYF. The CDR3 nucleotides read TGTGCCAGCAGCCCCCCTGGCCAAGATACGCAGTATTTT.

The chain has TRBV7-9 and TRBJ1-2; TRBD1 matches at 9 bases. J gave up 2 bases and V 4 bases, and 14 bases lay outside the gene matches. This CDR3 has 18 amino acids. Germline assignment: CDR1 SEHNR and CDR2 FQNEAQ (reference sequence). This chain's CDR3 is CASSSGRDRAIGNYGYTF. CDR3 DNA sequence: TGTGCCAGCAGCTCCGGCCGGGACAGGGCAATTGGGAACTATGGCTACACCTTC. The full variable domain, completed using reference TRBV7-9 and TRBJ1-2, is DTGVSQNPRHKITKRGQNVTFRCDPISEHNRLYWYRQTLGQGPEFLTYFQNEAQLEKSRLLSDRFSAERPKGSFSTLEIQRTEQGDSAMYLCASSSGRDRAIGNYGYTFGSGTRLTVV.

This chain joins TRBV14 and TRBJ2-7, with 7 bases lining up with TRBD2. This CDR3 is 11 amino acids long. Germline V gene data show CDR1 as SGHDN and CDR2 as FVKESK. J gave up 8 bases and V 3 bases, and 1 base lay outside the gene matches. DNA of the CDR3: TGTGCCAGCAGCCAGGGAGGGAAGCAGTACTTC. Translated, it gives CASSQGGKQYF.

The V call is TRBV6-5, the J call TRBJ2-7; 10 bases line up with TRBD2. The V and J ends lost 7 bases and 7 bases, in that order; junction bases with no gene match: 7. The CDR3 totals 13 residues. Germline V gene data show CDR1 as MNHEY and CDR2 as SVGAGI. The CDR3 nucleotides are TGTGCCAGCATGCGGCTAGCGGGGGCGGAGCAGTACTTC. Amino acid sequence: CASMRLAGAEQYF.

The CDR3 sequence: CASSLGQITNYGYTF. DNA of the CDR3: TGTGCCAGCAGCCTAGGACAGATCACAAACTATGGCTACACCTTC. This chain uses TRBV5-6 with TRBJ1-2; a possible D gene is TRBD1 (6 bases). Germline lookup yields CDR1 SGHDT and CDR2 YYEEEE. V was clipped by 4 bases and J by 2 bases, with 15 bases between them. CDR3 size: 15 residues.

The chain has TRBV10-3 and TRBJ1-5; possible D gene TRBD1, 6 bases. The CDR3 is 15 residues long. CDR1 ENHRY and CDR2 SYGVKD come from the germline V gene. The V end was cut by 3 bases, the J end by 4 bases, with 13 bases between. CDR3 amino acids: CAISEQGPRNQPQHF. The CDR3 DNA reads TGTGCCATCAGTGAACAGGGACCGAGAAATCAGCCCCAGCATTTT.

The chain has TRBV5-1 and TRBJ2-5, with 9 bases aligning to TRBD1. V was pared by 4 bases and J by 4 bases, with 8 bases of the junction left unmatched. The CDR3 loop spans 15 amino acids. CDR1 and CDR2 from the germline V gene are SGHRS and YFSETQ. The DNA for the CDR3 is TGCGCCAGCAGCGACACCGGGACAGGGAGAGAGACCCAGTACTTC. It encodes CASSDTGTGRETQYF.

CDR3 protein: CASSLLPGQYGYTF. The CDR3, as DNA: TGCGCCAGCAGTCTACTCCCCGGACAGTATGGCTACACCTTC. The rearrangement uses TRBV5-1 and TRBJ1-2; possible D gene TRBD1, 6 bases. The germline V and J ends were trimmed by 5 bases and 5 bases, with 16 bases remaining between them. Germline loops: CDR1 SGHRS, CDR2 YFSETQ. CDR3 size: 14 residues.

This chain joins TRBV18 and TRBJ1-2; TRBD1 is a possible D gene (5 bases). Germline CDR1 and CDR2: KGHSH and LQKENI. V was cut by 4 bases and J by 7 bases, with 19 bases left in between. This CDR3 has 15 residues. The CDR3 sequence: CASSLDRGEARGYTF. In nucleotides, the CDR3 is TGTGCCAGCTCACTCGACCGGGGGGAGGCGCGTGGCTACACCTTC.

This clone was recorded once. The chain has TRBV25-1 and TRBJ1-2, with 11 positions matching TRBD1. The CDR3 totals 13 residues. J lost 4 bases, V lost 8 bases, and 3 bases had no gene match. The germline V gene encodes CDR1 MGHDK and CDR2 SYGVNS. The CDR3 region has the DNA TGTGCCAGCCGGGACAGGGGGGCCTATGGCTACACCTTC. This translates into CASRDRGAYGYTF.

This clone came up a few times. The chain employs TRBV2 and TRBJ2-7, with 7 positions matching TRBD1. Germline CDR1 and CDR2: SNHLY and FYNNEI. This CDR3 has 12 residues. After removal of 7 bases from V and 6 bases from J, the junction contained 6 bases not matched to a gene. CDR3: CASITTGSEQYF. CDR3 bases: TGTGCCAGCATTACGACAGGGTCCGAGCAGTACTTC. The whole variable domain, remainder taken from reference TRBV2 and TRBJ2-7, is EPEVTQTPSHQVTQMGQEVILRCVPISNHLYFYWYRQILGQKVEFLVSFYNNEISEKSEIFDDQFSVERPDGSNFTLKIRSTKLEDSAMYFCASITTGSEQYFGPGTRLTVT.

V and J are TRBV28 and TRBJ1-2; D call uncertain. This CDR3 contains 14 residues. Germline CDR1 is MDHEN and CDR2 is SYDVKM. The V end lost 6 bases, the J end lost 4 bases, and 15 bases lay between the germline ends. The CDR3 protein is CASSYNRISYGYTF. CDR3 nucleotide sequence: TGTGCCAGCAGCTACAACAGAATTTCCTATGGCTACACCTTC.

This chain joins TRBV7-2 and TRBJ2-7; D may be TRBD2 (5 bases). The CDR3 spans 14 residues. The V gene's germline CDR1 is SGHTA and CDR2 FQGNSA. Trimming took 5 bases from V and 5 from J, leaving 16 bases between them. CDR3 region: CASSGTAVGDEQYF. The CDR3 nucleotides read TGTGCCAGCAGCGGCACGGCGGTCGGGGACGAGCAGTACTTC.

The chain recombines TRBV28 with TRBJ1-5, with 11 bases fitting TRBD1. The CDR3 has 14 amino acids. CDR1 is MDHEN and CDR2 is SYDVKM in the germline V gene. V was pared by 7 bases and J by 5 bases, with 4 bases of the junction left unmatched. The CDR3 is CASTPGQGDQPQHF. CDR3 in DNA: TGTGCCAGCACCCCGGGACAGGGGGATCAGCCCCAGCATTTT.

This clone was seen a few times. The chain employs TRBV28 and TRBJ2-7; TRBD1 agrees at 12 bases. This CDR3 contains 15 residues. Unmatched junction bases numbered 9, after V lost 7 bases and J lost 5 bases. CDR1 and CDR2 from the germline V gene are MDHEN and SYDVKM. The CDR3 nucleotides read TGTGCCAGCACCCGCCGGGACAGGGGGCGCGACGAGCAGTACTTC. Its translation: CASTRRDRGRDEQYF.

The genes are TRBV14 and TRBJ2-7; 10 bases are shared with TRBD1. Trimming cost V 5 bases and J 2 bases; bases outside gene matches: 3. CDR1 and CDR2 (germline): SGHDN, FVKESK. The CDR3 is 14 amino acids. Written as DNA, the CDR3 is TGTGCCAGCAGCTTAGGGACAGGGGCCTACGAGCAGTACTTC. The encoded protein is CASSLGTGAYEQYF.

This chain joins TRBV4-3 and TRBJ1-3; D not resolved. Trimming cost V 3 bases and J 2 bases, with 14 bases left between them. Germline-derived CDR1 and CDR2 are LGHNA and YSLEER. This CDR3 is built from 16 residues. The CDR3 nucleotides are TGCGCCAGCAGCCAGCTAAGCCCGGGTGCTGGAAACACCATATATTTT. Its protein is CASSQLSPGAGNTIYF.

CDR3 sequence: CASSLVQGGTEAFF. In nucleotides, the CDR3 is TGTGCCAGCAGCTTGGTGCAGGGAGGGACTGAAGCTTTCTTT. This sequence joins TRBV5-8 and TRBJ1-1, with D perhaps TRBD1 (5 bases). The CDR3 spans 14 residues. The germline V and J ends were trimmed by 0 bases and 5 bases, with 11 bases remaining between them. CDR1 SGHTS and CDR2 YDEGEE come from the germline V gene.

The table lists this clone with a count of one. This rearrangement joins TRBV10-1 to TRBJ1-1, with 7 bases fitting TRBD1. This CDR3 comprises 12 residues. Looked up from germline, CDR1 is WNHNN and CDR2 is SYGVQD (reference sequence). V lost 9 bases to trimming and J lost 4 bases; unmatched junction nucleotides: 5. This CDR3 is CARGQKSTEAFF. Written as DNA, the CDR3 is TGCGCCAGGGGACAGAAGAGCACTGAAGCTTTCTTT.

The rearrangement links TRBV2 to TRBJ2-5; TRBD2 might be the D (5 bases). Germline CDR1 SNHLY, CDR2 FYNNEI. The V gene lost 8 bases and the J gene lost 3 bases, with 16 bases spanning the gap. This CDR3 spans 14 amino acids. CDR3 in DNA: TGTGCCAGCCAGCTGGACTCCCACGAAGAGACCCAGTACTTC. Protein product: CASQLDSHEETQYF.

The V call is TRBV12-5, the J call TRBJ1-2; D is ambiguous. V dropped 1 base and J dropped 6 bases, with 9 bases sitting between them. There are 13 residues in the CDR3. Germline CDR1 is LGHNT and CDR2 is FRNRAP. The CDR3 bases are TGTGCTAGTGGTTTGGGCCCCGGTAATGGCTACACCTTC. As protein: CASGLGPGNGYTF.

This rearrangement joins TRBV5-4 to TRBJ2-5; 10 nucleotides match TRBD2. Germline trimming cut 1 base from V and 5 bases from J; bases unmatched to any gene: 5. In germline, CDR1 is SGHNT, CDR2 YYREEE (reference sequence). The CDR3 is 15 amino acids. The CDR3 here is CASSLTSGTHETQYF. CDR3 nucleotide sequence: TGTGCCAGCAGCTTGACTAGCGGGACCCACGAGACCCAGTACTTC.

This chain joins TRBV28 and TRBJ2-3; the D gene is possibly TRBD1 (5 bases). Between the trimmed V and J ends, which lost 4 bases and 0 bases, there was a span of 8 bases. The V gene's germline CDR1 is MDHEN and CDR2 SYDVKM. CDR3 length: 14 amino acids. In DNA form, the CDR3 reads TGTGCCAGCAGTTCCCGACAGAGCACAGATACGCAGTATTTT. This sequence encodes CASSSRQSTDTQYF.

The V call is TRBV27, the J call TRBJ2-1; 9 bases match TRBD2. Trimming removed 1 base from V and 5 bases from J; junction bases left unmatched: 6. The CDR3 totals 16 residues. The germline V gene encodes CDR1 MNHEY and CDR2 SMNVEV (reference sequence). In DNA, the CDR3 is TGTGCCAGCAGTTTATACCTAGCGGGATTGAACAATGAGCAGTTCTTC. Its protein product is CASSLYLAGLNNEQFF.

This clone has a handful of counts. The chain's CDR3 is CATSRGTSGYTDTQYF. CDR3 DNA: TGTGCCACCAGCAGAGGCACTAGCGGTTACACAGATACGCAGTATTTT. The chain combines TRBV15 with TRBJ2-3, with TRBD2 identical over 8 bases. J was trimmed by 2 bases and V by 1 base; bases with no gene match: 5. In germline, CDR1 is LNHNV, CDR2 YYDKDF (reference sequence). The CDR3 runs 16 residues.

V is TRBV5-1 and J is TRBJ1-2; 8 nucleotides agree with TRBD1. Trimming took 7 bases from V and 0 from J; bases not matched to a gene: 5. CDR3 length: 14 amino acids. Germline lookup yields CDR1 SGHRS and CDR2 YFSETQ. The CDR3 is CASGQGGTNYGYTF. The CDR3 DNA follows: TGCGCCAGCGGACAGGGAGGGACTAACTATGGCTACACCTTC. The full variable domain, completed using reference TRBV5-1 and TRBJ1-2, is KAGVTQTPRYLIKTRGQQVTLSCSPISGHRSVSWYQQTPGQGLQFLFEYFSETQRNKGNFPGRFSGRQFSNSRSEMNVSTLELGDSALYLCASGQGGTNYGYTFGSGTRLTVV.

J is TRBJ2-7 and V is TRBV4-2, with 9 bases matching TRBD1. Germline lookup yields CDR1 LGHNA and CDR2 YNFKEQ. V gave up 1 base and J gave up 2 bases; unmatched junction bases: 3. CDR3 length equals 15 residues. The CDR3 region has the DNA TGTGCCAGCAGCCAAGTGACAGGGGGAACCTACGAGCAGTACTTC. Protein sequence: CASSQVTGGTYEQYF.